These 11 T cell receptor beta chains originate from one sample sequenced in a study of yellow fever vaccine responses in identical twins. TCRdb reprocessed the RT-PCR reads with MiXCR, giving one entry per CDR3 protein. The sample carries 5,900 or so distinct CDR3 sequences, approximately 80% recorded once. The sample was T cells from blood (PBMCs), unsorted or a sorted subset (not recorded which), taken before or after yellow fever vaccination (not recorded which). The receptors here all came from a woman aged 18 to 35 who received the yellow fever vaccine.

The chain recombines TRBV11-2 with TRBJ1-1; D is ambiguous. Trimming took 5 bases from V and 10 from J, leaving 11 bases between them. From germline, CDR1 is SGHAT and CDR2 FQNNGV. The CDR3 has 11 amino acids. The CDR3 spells CASSPVTRAFF. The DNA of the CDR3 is TGTGCCAGCAGCCCCGTCACGAGAGCTTTCTTT.

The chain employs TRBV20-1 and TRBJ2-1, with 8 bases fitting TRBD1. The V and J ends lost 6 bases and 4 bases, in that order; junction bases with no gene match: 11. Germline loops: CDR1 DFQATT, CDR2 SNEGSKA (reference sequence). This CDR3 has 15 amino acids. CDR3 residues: CSAKTGTGIYNEQFF. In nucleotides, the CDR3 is TGCAGTGCCAAAACCGGGACAGGAATTTACAATGAGCAGTTCTTC.

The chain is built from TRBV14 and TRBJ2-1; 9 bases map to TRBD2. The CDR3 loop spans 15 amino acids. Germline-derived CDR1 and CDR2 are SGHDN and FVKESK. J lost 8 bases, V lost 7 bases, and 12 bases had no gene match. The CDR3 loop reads CASNQIAGARYEQFF. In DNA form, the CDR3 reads TGTGCCAGCAACCAGATAGCGGGGGCACGATATGAGCAGTTCTTC. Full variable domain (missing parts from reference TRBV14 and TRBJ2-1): EAGVTQFPSHSVIEKGQTVTLRCDPISGHDNLYWYRRVMGKEIKFLLHFVKESKQDESGMPNNRFLAERTGGTYSTLKVQPAELEDSGVYFCASNQIAGARYEQFFGPGTRLTVL.

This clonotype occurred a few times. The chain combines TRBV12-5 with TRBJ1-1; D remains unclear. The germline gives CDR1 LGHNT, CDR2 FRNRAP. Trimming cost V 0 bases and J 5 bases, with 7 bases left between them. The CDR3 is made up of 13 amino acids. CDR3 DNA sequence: TGTGCTAGTGGTTTGGTAGATGGGACTGAAGCTTTCTTT. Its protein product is CASGLVDGTEAFF.

DNA for the CDR3: TGTGCCAGCAGCCTGTCCTATTCACCCCTCCACTTT. Translation: CASSLSYSPLHF. The chain has TRBV7-6 and TRBJ1-6; D not certain. This CDR3 comprises 12 residues. Germline V gene data show CDR1 as SGHVS and CDR2 as FNYEAQ. V dropped 5 bases and J dropped 8 bases, with 7 bases sitting between them.

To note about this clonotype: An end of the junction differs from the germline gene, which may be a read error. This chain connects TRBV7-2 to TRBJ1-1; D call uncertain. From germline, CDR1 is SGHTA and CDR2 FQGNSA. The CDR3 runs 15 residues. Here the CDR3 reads CASSLGVEGFTEALF. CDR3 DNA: TGTGCCAGCAGCTTAGGGGTCGAGGGATTCACTGAAGCTCTCTTT.

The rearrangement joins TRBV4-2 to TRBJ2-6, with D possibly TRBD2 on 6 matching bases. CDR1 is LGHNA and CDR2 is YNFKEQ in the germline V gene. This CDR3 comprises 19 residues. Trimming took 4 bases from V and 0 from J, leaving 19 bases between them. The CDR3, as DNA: TGTGCCAGCAGCCTATTATCGGGAGCCTCATTCTCTGGGGCCAACGTCCTGACTTTC. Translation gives CASSLLSGASFSGANVLTF.

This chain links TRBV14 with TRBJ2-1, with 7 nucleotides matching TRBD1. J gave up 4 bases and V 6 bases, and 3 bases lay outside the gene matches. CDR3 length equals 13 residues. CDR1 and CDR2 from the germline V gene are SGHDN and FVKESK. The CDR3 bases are TGTGCCAGCAGTGGGACAGCATACAATGAGCAGTTCTTC. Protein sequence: CASSGTAYNEQFF.

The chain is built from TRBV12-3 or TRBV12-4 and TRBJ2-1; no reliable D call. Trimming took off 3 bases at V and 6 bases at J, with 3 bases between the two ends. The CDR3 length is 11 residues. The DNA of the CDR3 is TGTGCCAGCAGTTTTGGCAATGAGCAGTTCTTC. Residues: CASSFGNEQFF.

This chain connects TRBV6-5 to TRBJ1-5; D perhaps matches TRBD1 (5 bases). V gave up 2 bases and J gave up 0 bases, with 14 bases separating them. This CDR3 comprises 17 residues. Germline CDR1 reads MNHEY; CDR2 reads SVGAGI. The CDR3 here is CASSYQGAHFSNQPQHF. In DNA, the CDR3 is TGTGCCAGCAGTTACCAGGGAGCCCATTTTAGCAATCAGCCCCAGCATTTT.

CDR3 DNA: TGTGCCACCAGTCTCAGCGGGAGGTCCCATGAGCAGTTCTTC. Amino acid sequence: CATSLSGRSHEQFF. The V gene is TRBV24-1, the J gene TRBJ2-1; the match to TRBD2 covers 9 bases. CDR1 KGHDR and CDR2 SFDVKD come from the germline V gene. V lost 6 bases, J lost 8 bases, and 7 bases stayed unmatched. There are 14 residues in the CDR3.